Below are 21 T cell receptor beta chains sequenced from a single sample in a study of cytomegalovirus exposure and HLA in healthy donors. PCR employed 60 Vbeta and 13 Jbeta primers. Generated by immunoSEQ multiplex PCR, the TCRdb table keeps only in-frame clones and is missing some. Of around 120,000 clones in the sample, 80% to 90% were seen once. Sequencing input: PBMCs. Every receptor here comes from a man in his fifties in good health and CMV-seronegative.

The CDR3 nucleotides read TGTGCCAGCAGTGGACATAGCAATCAGCCCCAGCATTTT. Its protein product is CASSGHSNQPQHF. The chain is built from TRBV25-1 and TRBJ1-5, with D hard to call. Trimming stripped 4 bases from V and 0 bases from J, with 4 bases between. CDR1 is MGHDK and CDR2 is SYGVNS in the germline V gene. CDR3 length: 13 amino acids.

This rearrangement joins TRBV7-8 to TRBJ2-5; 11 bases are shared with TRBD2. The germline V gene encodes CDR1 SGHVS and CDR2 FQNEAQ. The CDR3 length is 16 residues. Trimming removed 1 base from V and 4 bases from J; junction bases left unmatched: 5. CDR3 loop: CASSLVASGGSETQYF. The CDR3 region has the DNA TGTGCCAGCAGCTTAGTGGCTAGCGGGGGGTCAGAGACCCAGTACTTC.

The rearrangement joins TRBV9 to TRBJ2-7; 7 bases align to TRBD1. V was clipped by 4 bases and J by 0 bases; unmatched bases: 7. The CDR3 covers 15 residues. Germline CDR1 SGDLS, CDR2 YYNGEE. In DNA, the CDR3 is TGTGCCAGCAGCATAGGGACAGCCAGCTCCTACGAGCAGTACTTC. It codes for CASSIGTASSYEQYF.

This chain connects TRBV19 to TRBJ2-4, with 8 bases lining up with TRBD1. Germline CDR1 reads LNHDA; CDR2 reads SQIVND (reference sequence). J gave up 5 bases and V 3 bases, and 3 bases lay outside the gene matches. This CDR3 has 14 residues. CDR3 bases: TGTGCCAGTAGTATGACAGGGGAGGAAAACATTCAGTACTTC. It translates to CASSMTGEENIQYF.

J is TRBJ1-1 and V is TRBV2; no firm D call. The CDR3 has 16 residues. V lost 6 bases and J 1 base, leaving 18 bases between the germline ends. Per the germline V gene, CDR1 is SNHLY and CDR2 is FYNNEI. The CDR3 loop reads CASSQHEAGGNTEAFF. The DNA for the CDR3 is TGTGCCAGCAGCCAGCACGAAGCCGGAGGGAACACTGAAGCTTTCTTT.

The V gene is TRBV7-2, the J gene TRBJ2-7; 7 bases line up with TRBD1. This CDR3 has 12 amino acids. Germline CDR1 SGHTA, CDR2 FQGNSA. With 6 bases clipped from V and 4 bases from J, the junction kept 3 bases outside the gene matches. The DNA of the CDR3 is TGTGCCAGCAGTCCGGACAGGTACGAGCAGTACTTC. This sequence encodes CASSPDRYEQYF.

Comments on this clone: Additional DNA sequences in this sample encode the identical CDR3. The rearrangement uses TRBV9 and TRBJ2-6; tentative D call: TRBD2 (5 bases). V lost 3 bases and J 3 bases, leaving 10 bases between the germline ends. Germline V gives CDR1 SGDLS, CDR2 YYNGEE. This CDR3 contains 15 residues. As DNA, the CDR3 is TGTGCCAGCAGCGGTACTAGTGGTGGGGCCAACGTCCTGACTTTC. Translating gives CASSGTSGGANVLTF.

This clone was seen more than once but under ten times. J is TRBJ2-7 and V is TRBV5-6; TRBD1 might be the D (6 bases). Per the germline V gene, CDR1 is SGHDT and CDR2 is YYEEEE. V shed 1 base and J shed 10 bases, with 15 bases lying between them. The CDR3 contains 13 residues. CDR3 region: CASSLSLDRSQYF. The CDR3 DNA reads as TGTGCCAGCAGCTTGTCCCTCGACAGGAGCCAGTACTTC.

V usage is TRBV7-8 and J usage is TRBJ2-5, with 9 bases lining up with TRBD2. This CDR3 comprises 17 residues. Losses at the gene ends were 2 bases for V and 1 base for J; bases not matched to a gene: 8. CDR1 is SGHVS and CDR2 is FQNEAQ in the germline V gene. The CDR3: CASSLKGLAGIQETQYF. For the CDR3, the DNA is TGTGCCAGCAGCTTAAAGGGGCTAGCGGGGATCCAAGAGACCCAGTACTTC.

As DNA, the CDR3 is TGTGCCAGCAGTGATGAGGGGGCCCCTCGGACCCAGTACTTC. Its protein is CASSDEGAPRTQYF. V and J are TRBV2 and TRBJ2-5; 7 bases fit TRBD1. Germline V lookup: CDR1 SNHLY, CDR2 FYNNEI. J gave up 7 bases and V 3 bases, and 8 bases lay outside the gene matches. The CDR3 is 14 amino acids.

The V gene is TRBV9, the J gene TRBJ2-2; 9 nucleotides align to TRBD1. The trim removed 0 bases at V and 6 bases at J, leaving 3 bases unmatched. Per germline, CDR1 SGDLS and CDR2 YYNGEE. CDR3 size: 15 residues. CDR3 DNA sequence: TGTGCCAGCAGCGTAGTGGGGACAGGGTCCGGGGAGCTGTTTTTT. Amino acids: CASSVVGTGSGELFF.

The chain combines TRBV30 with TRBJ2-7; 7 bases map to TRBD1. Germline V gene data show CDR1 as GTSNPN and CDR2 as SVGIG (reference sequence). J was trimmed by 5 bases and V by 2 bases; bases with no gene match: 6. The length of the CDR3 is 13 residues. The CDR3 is CAWSWDRGDEQYF. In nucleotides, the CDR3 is TGTGCCTGGAGTTGGGACAGAGGTGACGAGCAGTACTTC.

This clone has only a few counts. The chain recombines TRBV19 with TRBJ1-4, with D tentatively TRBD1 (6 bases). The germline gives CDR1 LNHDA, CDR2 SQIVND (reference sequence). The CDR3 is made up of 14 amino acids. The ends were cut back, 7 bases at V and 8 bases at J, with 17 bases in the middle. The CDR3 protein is CASMRGSLGEKLFF. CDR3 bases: TGTGCCAGTATGAGGGGGAGCCTCGGGGAAAAACTGTTTTTT.

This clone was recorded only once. The CDR3 region is CASSLGLAGNYEQYF. CDR3 nucleotide sequence: TGCGCCAGCAGCTTGGGGCTAGCGGGGAACTACGAGCAGTACTTC. This chain connects TRBV5-1 to TRBJ2-5, with 9 bases aligning to TRBD2. The last part of the DNA fits TRBJ2-7 better; the J call may be wrong. Germline CDR1 reads SGHRS; CDR2 reads YFSETQ. The CDR3 runs to 15 residues.

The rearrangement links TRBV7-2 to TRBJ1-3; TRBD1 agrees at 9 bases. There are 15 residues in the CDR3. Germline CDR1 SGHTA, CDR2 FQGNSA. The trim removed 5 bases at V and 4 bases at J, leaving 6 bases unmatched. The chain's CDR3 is CASSAQGAKGNTIYF. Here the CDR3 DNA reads TGTGCCAGCAGCGCACAGGGGGCGAAGGGAAACACCATATATTTT.

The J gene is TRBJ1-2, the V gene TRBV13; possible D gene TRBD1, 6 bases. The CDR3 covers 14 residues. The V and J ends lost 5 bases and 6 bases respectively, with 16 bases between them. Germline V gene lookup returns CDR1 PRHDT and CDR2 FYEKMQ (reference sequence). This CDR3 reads CASSRAAGGDGYTF. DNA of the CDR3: TGTGCCAGCAGCAGAGCCGCGGGGGGCGATGGCTACACCTTC.

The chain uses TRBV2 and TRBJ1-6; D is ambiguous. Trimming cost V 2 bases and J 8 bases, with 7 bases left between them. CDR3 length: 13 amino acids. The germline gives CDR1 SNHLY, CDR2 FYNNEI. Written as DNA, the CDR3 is TGTGCCAGCAGTGAATTTTCTGATTCACCCCTCCACTTT. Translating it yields CASSEFSDSPLHF.

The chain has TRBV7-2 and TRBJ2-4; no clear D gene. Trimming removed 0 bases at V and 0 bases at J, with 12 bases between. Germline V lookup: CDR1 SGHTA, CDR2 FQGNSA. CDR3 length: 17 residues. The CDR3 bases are TGTGCCAGCAGCTTAGCGTTCGACACACTAGCCAAAAACATTCAGTACTTC. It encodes CASSLAFDTLAKNIQYF.

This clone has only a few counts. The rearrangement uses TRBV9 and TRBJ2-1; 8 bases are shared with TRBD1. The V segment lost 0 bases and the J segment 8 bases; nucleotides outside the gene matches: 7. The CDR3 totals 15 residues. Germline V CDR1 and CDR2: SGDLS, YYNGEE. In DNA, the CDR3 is TGTGCCAGCAGCGTAGGCCAGGGGGCTCCGTATGAGCAGTTCTTC. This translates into CASSVGQGAPYEQFF. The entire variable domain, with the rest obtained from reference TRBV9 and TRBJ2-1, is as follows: DSGVTQTPKHLITATGQRVTLRCSPRSGDLSVYWYQQSLDQGLQFLIQYYNGEERAKGNILERFSAQQFPDLHSELNLSSLELGDSALYFCASSVGQGAPYEQFFGPGTRLTVL.

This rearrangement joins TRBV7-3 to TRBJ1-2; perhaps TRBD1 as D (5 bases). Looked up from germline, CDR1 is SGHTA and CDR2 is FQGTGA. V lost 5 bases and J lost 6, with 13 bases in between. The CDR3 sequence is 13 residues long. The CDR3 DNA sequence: TGTGCCAGCAGCCCAGGGCAGCGCGATGGCTACACCTTC. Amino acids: CASSPGQRDGYTF.

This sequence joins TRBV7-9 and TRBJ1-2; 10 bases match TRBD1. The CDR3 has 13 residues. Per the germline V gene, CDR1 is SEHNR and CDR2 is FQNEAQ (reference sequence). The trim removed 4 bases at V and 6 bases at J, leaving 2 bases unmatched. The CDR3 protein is CASSSGTGDGYTF. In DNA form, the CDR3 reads TGTGCCAGCAGCTCAGGGACAGGGGATGGCTACACCTTC. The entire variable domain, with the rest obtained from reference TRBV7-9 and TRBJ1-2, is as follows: DTGVSQNPRHKITKRGQNVTFRCDPISEHNRLYWYRQTLGQGPEFLTYFQNEAQLEKSRLLSDRFSAERPKGSFSTLEIQRTEQGDSAMYLCASSSGTGDGYTFGSGTRLTVV.